The 23 T cell receptor beta chains given below trace back to one sample, sequenced in a study of tumor and adjacent non-tumor tissue in lung cancer. The library came from three nested PCR rounds adapted from ARM-PCR protocols. TCRdb re-analysed the multiplex PCR reads in MiXCR, keeping a single row per CDR3 protein. Among 85,000 or so distinct CDR3 sequences listed, under 80% were seen once. The template was RNA from unsorted bulk tissue. The normal lung tissue was taken more than 3 cm from the tumor edge. Sequencing input: distant non-tumor lung tissue. The receptors here all came from a woman aged 45-65 years with non-small cell lung cancer.

The chain employs TRBV5-1 and TRBJ1-6; D is ambiguous. This CDR3 is built from 13 residues. Germline CDR1 SGHRS, CDR2 YFSETQ. With 5 bases removed from V and 11 bases from J, the gap between germline ends came to 14 bases. The CDR3 protein is CASRQHGDPPLHF. In nucleotides, the CDR3 is TGCGCCAGCAGGCAGCATGGGGATCCACCCCTCCACTTT.

The count of this clonotype is one. The germline gene is not matched at one end of the junction; a read error may be the cause. The V gene is TRBV20-1, the J gene TRBJ2-5, with a possible D match to TRBD2 (5 bases). Germline CDR1 reads DFQATT; CDR2 reads SNEGSKA (reference sequence). The CDR3 sequence is 14 residues long. CDR3 nucleotide sequence: TGCAGTGCTAGGGTCACATACCAGTGGGAGATCCAGTACTTC. Translated: CSARVTYQWEIQYF.

Concerning this clonotype itself: A read error is possible here, since a much larger clone lies one base away. The chain links TRBV28 to TRBJ1-5, with D hard to call. This CDR3 contains 14 residues. V was pared by 2 bases and J by 3 bases, with 8 bases between. CDR1 and CDR2 (germline): MDHEN, SYDVKM. The CDR3 here is CASSLPGNNQPQHF. The DNA for the CDR3 is TGTGCCAGCAGTTTACCAGGAAACAATCAGCCCCAGCATTTT.

The chain couples TRBV6-1 to TRBJ2-3; TRBD2 agrees at 8 bases. The CDR3 consists of 16 residues. The germline CDR1 and CDR2 sequences are MNHNS and SASEGT. The CDR3 protein is CTNSESLAGSTDTQYF. In DNA form, the CDR3 reads TGTACCAACAGTGAGAGTCTAGCGGGTAGCACAGATACGCAGTATTTT.

As regards this clonotype: Sequence at one end of the junction differs from germline and may be a read error. The chain has TRBV28 and TRBJ1-5, with 7 nucleotides matching TRBD1. CDR1 and CDR2 from the germline V gene are MDHEN and SYDVKM. The CDR3 consists of 16 residues. The CDR3 is CTSSFRGGYSYQPQHF. The CDR3 DNA sequence: TGTACCAGCAGTTTCAGGGGGGGATATAGCTATCAGCCCCAGCATTTT.

With regard to this clonotype: Because the CDR3 is missing its conserved closing phenylalanine or tryptophan, this is likely a read error. J is TRBJ2-7 and V is TRBV29-1; D unresolved. The CDR3 has 12 amino acids. CDR1 is SQVTM, CDR2 ANQGSEA, per germline. With 7 bases removed from V and 5 bases from J, the gap between germline ends came to 15 bases. For the CDR3, the DNA is TGCAGCGGACGAGAAGGAGAAGACGAGCAGTACTCC. This sequence encodes CSGREGEDEQYS.

About this clonotype: A read error may produce the germline difference seen at one junction end. V and J are TRBV4-1 and TRBJ2-7, with D perhaps assigned TRBD1 or TRBD2 (6 bases each). Germline CDR1 reads MGHRA; CDR2 reads YSYEKL. The CDR3 is 13 amino acids. DNA of the CDR3: TGCGCCAGCAGCCAAGGGGGGGCTTACGAGGAGTACTTC. It yields the protein CASSQGGAYEEYF.

Comments on this clonotype: This may be a read error, as it is one base from a much larger clone. The chain recombines TRBV28 with TRBJ2-7; no clear D. The CDR3 is 11 residues long. Germline V CDR1 and CDR2: MDHEN, SYDVKM. The CDR3 is CARRPNDDQYF. CDR3 coding DNA: TGTGCCAGGAGGCCCAACGACGATCAGTACTTC.

A few counts support this clonotype. The chain combines TRBV11-2 with TRBJ2-3; D not certain. The J call may be mistaken, given a closer DNA end match to TRBJ1-5. The CDR3 totals 13 residues. The germline gives CDR1 SGHAT, CDR2 FQNNGV. The DNA of the CDR3 is TGTGCCAGCAGCTTAGATCGTGCAGTTACGCAGCATTTT. The encoded protein is CASSLDRAVTQHF.

Only a few counts were recorded for this clonotype. The CDR3 end shows no conserved phenylalanine or tryptophan, and so a read error is likely. The chain combines TRBV4-1 with TRBJ1-5; 9 nucleotides match TRBD1. V was pared by 1 base and J by 2 bases, with 0 bases of the junction left unmatched. From germline, CDR1 is MGHRA and CDR2 YSYEKL. CDR3 length: 15 amino acids. The CDR3 region is CASSQGDRGNQPQHL. The CDR3 DNA is TGCGCCAGCAGCCAAGGGGACAGGGGCAATCAGCCCCAGCATCTA.

The chain carries TRBV11-1 and TRBJ2-3; D not resolved. The V end lost 0 bases, the J end lost 2 bases, and 6 bases lay between the germline ends. The CDR3 runs to 14 residues. Germline-derived CDR1 and CDR2 are SGHAT and FQDESV (reference sequence). CDR3 residues: CASSLAGSTDTQYF. CDR3 in DNA: TGTGCCAGCAGCTTAGCTGGGTCCACAGATACGCAGTATTTT.

This clonotype was counted ten times or more. This chain's CDR3 is CSARENKAFF. CDR3 nucleotides: TGCAGTGCTAGAGAAAACAAAGCTTTCTTT. V usage is TRBV20-1 and J usage is TRBJ1-1, with D unresolved. The CDR3 is 10 residues long. Germline-derived CDR1 and CDR2 are DFQATT and SNEGSKA (reference sequence). The V gene lost 0 bases and the J gene lost 9 bases, with 5 bases spanning the gap.

In regard to this clonotype: Germline is not matched at one junction end, which may reflect a read error. The chain links TRBV10-3 to TRBJ1-1; D remains unclear. Looked up from germline, CDR1 is ENHRY and CDR2 is SYGVKD. The CDR3 spans 12 residues. The CDR3 spells CATSETLGEAVF. CDR3 sequence (DNA): TGTGCCACCAGTGAGACACTAGGTGAAGCTGTCTTT.

Concerning this clonotype: At one boundary the junction diverges from the germline segment, which might be a read error. V and J are TRBV6-6 and TRBJ2-6, with TRBD1 matching over 7 bases. The CDR3 is 16 residues long. CDR1 MNHNY and CDR2 SVGAGI come from the germline V gene (reference sequence). CDR3 nucleotide sequence: TGTGCCAGCAGTTCCAGGACAGGATCTGGGACCAACGTCCTAACTTTC. This codes for CASSSRTGSGTNVLTF.

The V gene is TRBV29-1, the J gene TRBJ2-1; 9 bases align to TRBD1. After removal of 3 bases from V and 9 bases from J, the junction contained 12 bases not matched to a gene. The CDR3 is 15 residues long. Germline V lookup: CDR1 SQVTM, CDR2 ANQGSEA. The DNA for the CDR3 is TGCAGCGTTGATTCTCCCGGACAGGGGAGGGGTGAGCAGTTCTTC. This encodes CSVDSPGQGRGEQFF.

As to this clonotype: The conserved final phenylalanine or tryptophan is absent from the CDR3, which likely points to a read error. Because the CDR3's place on the DNA is in doubt, the DNA is left out and the CDR3 is given as listed by TCRdb. The rearrangement links TRBV29-1 to TRBJ1-2. CDR1 and CDR2 from the germline V gene are SQVTM and ANQGSEA. The CDR3 region is 16 residues in length, termini included. CDR3 loop: CSVERVGGSANYGYTL.

Turning to this clonotype: The conserved phenylalanine or tryptophan normally closing the CDR3 is absent here, so this likely arose from a read error. The chain uses TRBV6-1 and TRBJ2-7, with D unclear. Germline V gene sequence: CDR1 MNHNS, CDR2 SASEGT. The CDR3 totals 15 residues. V was trimmed by 3 bases and J by 0 bases, leaving 12 bases between them. In DNA, the CDR3 is TGTGCCAGCAGTGAGTCCCCTGTCAACTCCTACGAGCAGTACCTC. Translating gives CASSESPVNSYEQYL.

This sequence joins TRBV29-1 and TRBJ1-4, with 8 bases that match TRBD1. The CDR3 covers 13 residues. Germline CDR1 and CDR2: SQVTM and ANQGSEA. The CDR3 nucleotides are TGCGGTGTTGCCCCCGGACAGGGTGAAAAACTGTTTTTT. Its translation: CGVAPGQGEKLFF.

The V gene is TRBV12-3 or TRBV12-4, the J gene TRBJ1-6; possible D gene TRBD1, 5 bases. CDR3 length equals 13 residues. Trimming took off 6 bases at V and 9 bases at J, with 12 bases between the two ends. CDR3 nucleotides: TGTGCCAGCAGACACGACAGTTTTTCACCCCTCCACTTT. This codes for CASRHDSFSPLHF.

This clonotype was observed many times. This chain joins TRBV30 and TRBJ2-7, with D maybe TRBD1 (5 bases). The CDR3 contains 15 residues. Germline assignment: CDR1 GTSNPN and CDR2 SVGIG (reference sequence). V was trimmed by 3 bases and J by 2 bases, leaving 17 bases between them. CDR3 protein: CAWSPRARVTYEQYF. CDR3 sequence (DNA): TGTGCCTGGAGCCCCCGCGCCAGGGTGACCTACGAGCAGTACTTC. Supplemented by reference TRBV30 and TRBJ2-7, the full variable domain reads SQTIHQWPATLVQPVGSPLSLECTVEGTSNPNLYWYRQAAGRGLQLLFYSVGIGQISSEVPQNLSASRPQDRQFILSSKKLLLSDSGFYLCAWSPRARVTYEQYFGPGTRLTVT.

The chain has TRBV29-1 and TRBJ2-1; D not resolved. This CDR3 region has 11 residues. Germline lookup yields CDR1 SQVTM and CDR2 ANQGSEA. Deletions cut 8 bases from V and 6 bases from J, with 11 bases between. CDR3 protein: CSLMGANEQFF. The CDR3 DNA is TGCAGCCTCATGGGTGCCAATGAGCAGTTCTTC.

A word on this clonotype: A read error is possible here, since a much larger clone lies one base away. The V and J genes are TRBV28 and TRBJ2-7, with a weak D call TRBD2 (6 bases). The V gene's germline CDR1 is MDHEN and CDR2 SYDVKM. This CDR3 has 15 amino acids. The CDR3 nucleotides are TGTGCCGGCAGTTTATTTGGAGGGAATGACTACGAGCAGTACTTC. It is translated as CAGSLFGGNDYEQYF.

As regards this clonotype: This sequence may be a read error, since a much larger clone differs from it by one base. This chain links TRBV14 with TRBJ2-1; D is uncertain. CDR1 is SGHDN, CDR2 FVKESK, per germline. CDR3 length equals 11 residues. Here the CDR3 DNA reads TGTGCCAGTTCCTCCTACGATGAGCAGTTCTTC. It specifies CASSSYDEQFF. The whole variable domain, filled in from reference TRBV14 and TRBJ2-1, reads EAGVTQFPSHSVIEKGQTVTLRCDPISGHDNLYWYRRVMGKEIKFLLHFVKESKQDESGMPNNRFLAERTGGTYSTLKVQPAELEDSGVYFCASSSYDEQFFGPGTRLTVL.